These 2 T cell receptor beta chains originate from one sample sequenced in a study of cytomegalovirus exposure and HLA in healthy donors. PCR involved 60 Vbeta and 13 Jbeta primers. Measured with immunoSEQ multiplex PCR; TCRdb has only the in-frame clones, and not every one. The sample lists under 70,000 clones, 70% to 80% occurring once. Sample: PBMCs. All receptors derive from a woman between 55 and 75 years old in good health and CMV-seropositive.

The rearrangement uses TRBV5-1 and TRBJ1-2; TRBD1 aligns across 11 bases. V shed 4 bases, J shed 7 bases, and the junction held 3 bases outside the gene matches. CDR3 length: 13 amino acids. The germline V gene has CDR1 SGHRS and CDR2 YFSETQ. Written as DNA, the CDR3 is TGCGCCAGCAGCCAGGGGACAGGGGGTGGCTACACCTTC. Residues: CASSQGTGGGYTF.

The chain is built from TRBV11-2 and TRBJ1-2, with unresolved D. The CDR3 covers 13 residues. The germline V and J ends were trimmed by 4 bases and 8 bases, with 14 bases remaining between them. Germline CDR1 SGHAT, CDR2 FQNNGV. The CDR3 is CASSSPRVGGYTF. CDR3 in DNA: TGTGCCAGCAGCTCCCCGCGGGTGGGGGGCTACACCTTC.